Listed below are T cell receptor beta chains from one sample, sequenced in a study of T-cell reconstitution after alpha-beta-depleted transplantation in children. TCRdb independently ran MiXCR on the PCR reads; one entry per CDR3 protein. The sample carries 500,000 or so distinct CDR3 sequences, more than 9.5% recorded once. The sequenced sample was PBMCs, mostly from graft donor cells, obtained 180 days after TCRalphabeta/CD19-depleted stem cell transplant. The receptors shown here come from a female patient aged 2-10 years who had a stem cell transplant for aplastic anemia, so the T cells may come from the graft donor. Both conserved end residues are part of each CDR3. A D gene is named only where the DNA matches it firmly. Clone size is shown for a subset of rows, as once, few, many or a class of expanded clone.

cdr3_aa	cdr3_nt	v_call	j_call	d_call	clone_size
CATSVLGQGATDTQYF	TGTGCCACCAGTGTCCTCGGACAGGGGGCCACAGATACGCAGTATTTT	TRBV24-1	TRBJ2-3	TRBD1	.
CSARYDRSTEAFF	TGCAGTGCTAGATATGACAGAAGCACTGAAGCTTTCTTT	TRBV20-1	TRBJ1-1	.	few
CASRPPGQGYEQYF	TGTGCCAGCCGACCCCCGGGACAGGGCTACGAGCAGTACTTC	TRBV28	TRBJ2-7	TRBD1	.
CASSVRGVYEQYF	TGTGCCAGCAGTGTTCGTGGAGTCTACGAGCAGTACTTC	TRBV3-1	TRBJ2-7	.	.
CASSGRDRGAYGYTF	TGTGCCAGCAGCGGAAGGGACAGGGGGGCTTATGGCTACACCTTC	TRBV5-4	TRBJ1-2	TRBD1	few
CASSYRDTEAFF	TGTGCCAGCAGCTACAGGGACACTGAAGCTTTCTTT	TRBV13	TRBJ1-1	.	few
CASSLNRKETQYF	TGTGCCAGCAGCTTAAACAGGAAGGAGACCCAGTACTTC	TRBV7-2	TRBJ2-5	.	many
CASSEYGRGPDTQYF	TGTGCCAGCAGTGAATACGGCAGGGGGCCAGATACGCAGTATTTT	TRBV25-1	TRBJ2-3	TRBD1	.
CASSTIWGSSYNEQFF	TGTGCCAGCAGCACAATATGGGGGAGCTCCTACAATGAGCAGTTCTTC	TRBV9	TRBJ2-1	.	.
CASSSPGAGRMKTYNEQFF	TGTGCCAGCAGCTCTCCAGGGGCCGGGAGAATGAAGACTTACAATGAGCAGTTCTTC	TRBV11-2	TRBJ2-1	.	.
CASSLWGLRSTDAYEQYF	TGTGCCAGCAGCTTGTGGGGACTCCGTTCAACGGACGCCTACGAGCAGTACTTC	TRBV5-5	TRBJ2-7	.	.
CATSRYQSGTSGRPTYNEQFF	TGTGCCACCAGCAGATATCAATCCGGGACTAGCGGGAGACCGACCTACAATGAGCAGTTCTTC	TRBV15	TRBJ2-1	TRBD2	few
CSARDPGVGSGIYEQFF	TGCAGTGCTAGAGATCCAGGGGTTGGTAGCGGGATATATGAGCAGTTCTTC	TRBV20-1	TRBJ2-1	TRBD2	few
CATSRTSKDLTPDTQYF	TGTGCCACCAGCAGAACGTCGAAGGACTTAACTCCCGATACGCAGTATTTT	TRBV15	TRBJ2-3	.	few
CASRLSAGTDTQYF	TGTGCCAGCAGACTTTCGGCGGGAACAGATACGCAGTATTTT	TRBV7-9	TRBJ2-3	.	few
CSVRPRLAGVITDTQYF	TGCAGCGTTCGGCCTCGACTAGCGGGAGTTATAACAGATACGCAGTATTTT	TRBV29-1	TRBJ2-3	TRBD2	few
CASKWGGELFF	TGTGCCAGCAAATGGGGCGGGGAGCTGTTTTTT	TRBV2	TRBJ2-2	.	.
CASSIPLGGMGYTF	TGTGCCAGCAGCATTCCCCTGGGGGGGATGGGCTACACCTTC	TRBV28	TRBJ1-2	.	few
CSARRSRGMGETQYF	TGCAGTGCTAGACGAAGCAGGGGGATGGGGGAGACCCAGTACTTC	TRBV20-1	TRBJ2-5	TRBD1	.
CSASGSRWKDTQYF	TGCAGTGCTAGCGGGTCGAGGTGGAAAGATACGCAGTATTTT	TRBV20-1	TRBJ2-3	.	.
CASRRIAVYEQYF	TGTGCCAGCAGGAGAATTGCGGTTTACGAGCAGTACTTC	TRBV6-2/TRBV6-3	TRBJ2-7	.	.
CATSRENTEAFF	TGTGCCACCAGCAGGGAGAACACTGAAGCTTTCTTT	TRBV24-1	TRBJ1-1	.	few
CASRYSSGIHETQYF	TGTGCCAGCAGATATAGTAGCGGGATACATGAGACCCAGTACTTC	TRBV12-3/TRBV12-4	TRBJ2-5	TRBD2	many
CATSDLPGNTHEQFF	TGTGCCACCAGTGATTTGCCAGGGAATACGCATGAGCAGTTCTTC	TRBV24-1	TRBJ2-1	.	.
CASSYSSGRGLVYGYTF	TGTGCCAGCAGTTACTCGAGCGGGAGGGGGCTGGTCTATGGCTACACCTTC	TRBV6-5	TRBJ1-2	TRBD1	.
CATTRTYNEQFF	TGTGCCACCACCAGGACCTACAATGAGCAGTTCTTC	TRBV15	TRBJ2-1	.	.
CSARDPRGFNEQFF	TGCAGTGCTAGAGACCCCCGGGGGTTCAATGAGCAGTTCTTC	TRBV20-1	TRBJ2-1	.	.
CASSLNVGSETQYF	TGTGCCAGCAGCTTAAATGTAGGGTCGGAGACCCAGTACTTC	TRBV7-3	TRBJ2-5	.	.
CASSQVLAGGRNEQFF	TGTGCCAGCAGCCAAGTTCTAGCGGGAGGTCGCAATGAGCAGTTCTTC	TRBV3-1	TRBJ2-1	TRBD2	many
CSVYTGGAEAFF	TGCAGCGTTTACACAGGGGGAGCTGAAGCTTTCTTT	TRBV29-1	TRBJ1-1	TRBD1	few
CASSQARYQQYF	TGTGCCAGCAGTCAAGCCCGTTACCAGCAGTACTTC	TRBV25-1	TRBJ2-7	.	once
CSATDFGLAGVRETQYF	TGCAGTGCTACCGACTTCGGACTAGCGGGAGTCCGGGAGACCCAGTACTTC	TRBV20-1	TRBJ2-5	TRBD2	once
CASSFGTSYGYTF	TGTGCCAGCAGCTTCGGGACCTCCTATGGCTACACCTTC	TRBV7-9	TRBJ1-2	.	.
CASSLGGWVGSRMNEQFF	TGTGCCAGCAGCTTAGGGGGGTGGGTCGGGAGTCGGATGAATGAGCAGTTCTTC	TRBV11-2	TRBJ2-1	.	few
CASMYSPNSPLHF	TGTGCCAGCATGTACTCCCCTAATTCACCCCTCCACTTT	TRBV27	TRBJ1-6	.	many
CASSFSSASSYNEQFF	TGTGCCAGCAGTTTCAGTAGCGCAAGCTCCTACAATGAGCAGTTCTTC	TRBV12-3/TRBV12-4	TRBJ2-1	.	.
CATRLPGTATDTQYF	TGTGCCACCAGATTACCCGGGACAGCCACAGATACGCAGTATTTT	TRBV15	TRBJ2-3	TRBD1	.
CASSSGGRVTEAFF	TGTGCCAGCAGCTCCGGGGGGCGGGTAACTGAAGCTTTCTTT	TRBV7-9	TRBJ1-1	.	few
CASSLRGAFF	TGTGCCAGCAGCCTCCGCGGAGCTTTCTTT	TRBV21-1	TRBJ1-1	.	few
CASSLPLLGRRTEAFF	TGTGCCAGCAGTTTACCCTTATTGGGACGGCGGACTGAAGCTTTCTTT	TRBV28	TRBJ1-1	.	many
CASSLGGDENIQYF	TGTGCCAGCAGCTTGGGGGGGGACGAAAACATTCAGTACTTC	TRBV5-6	TRBJ2-4	.	few
CSVRDYEQYF	TGCAGCGTTAGGGATTACGAGCAGTACTTC	TRBV29-1	TRBJ2-7	.	many